A single sample gave rise to the 20 T cell receptor beta chains below, sequenced in a study of T cells in Graves' hyperthyroidism and ophthalmopathy. What was amplified from RNA transcripts were TCR beta CDR3 regions. The primer set for the first-round RT-PCR of the TCR CDR3 was HTBI. TCRdb re-called the multiplex PCR reads through MiXCR, storing one row per CDR3 protein. Of roughly 600,000 distinct CDR3 sequences listed, roughly 15% are singletons. Source material: blood. These receptors were obtained from a woman aged 45-65 years with Graves' ophthalmopathy.

This clonotype has only a few counts. The chain joins TRBV7-9 to TRBJ1-4; no definite D call. There are 14 residues in the CDR3. V dropped 2 bases and J dropped 4 bases, with 8 bases sitting between them. Germline loops: CDR1 SEHNR, CDR2 FQNEAQ (reference sequence). CDR3: CASSLRSINEKLFF. CDR3 sequence (DNA): TGTGCCAGCAGCTTACGGAGTATTAATGAAAAACTGTTTTTT.

The V gene is TRBV4-1, the J gene TRBJ2-2; TRBD1 matches at 7 bases. The CDR3 totals 15 residues. Per the germline V gene, CDR1 is MGHRA and CDR2 is YSYEKL. J gave up 7 bases and V 6 bases, and 11 bases lay outside the gene matches. The CDR3, as DNA: TGCGCCAGCAGAACAACAGGGGCGGTCGGCGGGGAGCTGTTTTTT. It is translated as CASRTTGAVGGELFF.

A word on this clonotype: The junction does not match germline at one end; this may be a read error. CDR3 nucleotide sequence: TGTGCCGGCAGCTTAGGAGGTAGCAATCAGCTCCAGCATTTT. As protein: CAGSLGGSNQLQHF. The chain links TRBV7-9 to TRBJ1-5; the D is unclear. CDR3 length equals 14 residues. CDR1 is SEHNR and CDR2 is FQNEAQ in the germline V gene (reference sequence).

This clonotype was seen at least ten times. The chain's CDR3 is CASRQDAGAYTEAFF. The CDR3 bases are TGTGCCAGTAGGCAAGATGCGGGGGCCTACACTGAAGCTTTCTTT. The V call is TRBV19, the J call TRBJ1-1, with D possibly being TRBD1 (6 bases). Trimming cost V 6 bases and J 3 bases, with 17 bases left between them. The germline CDR1 and CDR2 sequences are LNHDA and SQIVND (reference sequence). CDR3 size: 15 residues.

This clonotype was observed many times. V gene TRBV28 combines with J gene TRBJ2-7, with D perhaps matching TRBD2 (6 bases). The CDR3 is made up of 17 amino acids. V lost 1 base and J 0 bases, leaving 16 bases between the germline ends. Germline CDR1 reads MDHEN; CDR2 reads SYDVKM. CDR3 sequence reads: CASSLSWGVADSYEQYF. The DNA of the CDR3 is TGTGCCAGCAGTTTATCTTGGGGGGTAGCGGACTCCTACGAGCAGTACTTC.

The V call is TRBV4-3, the J call TRBJ2-2, with 8 bases identical to TRBD1. V lost 6 bases, J lost 4 bases, and 4 bases stayed unmatched. Germline CDR1 and CDR2: LGHNA and YSLEER. The CDR3 has 14 residues. The CDR3 sequence is CASSHRGITGELFF. The CDR3 nucleotides read TGCGCCAGCAGTCACAGGGGGATCACCGGGGAGCTGTTTTTT.

This clonotype has at least ten counts. The chain has TRBV5-1 and TRBJ2-7; the match to TRBD1 covers 7 bases. This CDR3 is 15 amino acids long. Germline V gene lookup returns CDR1 SGHRS and CDR2 YFSETQ. V was pared by 4 bases and J by 0 bases, with 7 bases of the junction left unmatched. CDR3 coding DNA: TGCGCCAGCAGCCTACAGGGGCTTTACTCCTACGAGCAGTACTTC. Encoded protein: CASSLQGLYSYEQYF.

The table lists this clonotype with many counts. The chain carries TRBV27 and TRBJ2-1; TRBD2 matches at 8 bases. Trimming took 5 bases from V and 2 from J; bases not matched to a gene: 11. Germline values: CDR1 MNHEY, CDR2 SMNVEV (reference sequence). This CDR3 has 17 residues. This CDR3 is CASSVTSALAPYNEQFF. Here the CDR3 DNA reads TGTGCCAGCAGTGTGACTAGCGCGCTAGCCCCCTACAATGAGCAGTTCTTC.

This clonotype was counted many times. The chain combines TRBV7-2 with TRBJ1-2; 7 bases are a match to TRBD1. CDR3 length: 16 residues. V was pared by 1 base and J by 3 bases, with 8 bases of the junction left unmatched. CDR1 is SGHTA and CDR2 is FQGNSA in the germline V gene. The CDR3 region is CASSLGNNRGDYGYTF. The DNA of the CDR3 is TGTGCCAGCAGCTTAGGGAACAACAGGGGCGACTATGGCTACACCTTC. Complete variable domain (other parts from reference TRBV7-2 and TRBJ1-2): GAGVSQSPSNKVTEKGKDVELRCDPISGHTALYWYRQSLGQGLEFLIYFQGNSAPDKSGLPSDRFSAERTGGSVSTLTIQRTQQEDSAVYLCASSLGNNRGDYGYTFGSGTRLTVV.

This clonotype appeared many times. The chain has TRBV4-2 and TRBJ1-1; D may be TRBD1 (6 bases). Germline V gene lookup returns CDR1 LGHNA and CDR2 YNFKEQ. The CDR3 is made up of 14 amino acids. V lost 0 bases and J lost 4, with 9 bases in between. The CDR3 coding sequence is TGTGCCAGCAGCCAAGACAGGGGTGGCACTGAAGCTTTCTTT. Translation gives CASSQDRGGTEAFF.

This clonotype was found many times. The chain joins TRBV2 to TRBJ2-3; perhaps TRBD2 as D (6 bases). Per germline, CDR1 SNHLY and CDR2 FYNNEI. This CDR3 comprises 13 residues. V was shortened by 3 bases and J by 6 bases, with 10 bases between the two germline ends. Here the CDR3 DNA reads TGTGCCAGCAGTGAGATGGGAGGTGATACGCAGTATTTT. As protein: CASSEMGGDTQYF.

This clonotype showed up many times. The genes are TRBV12-3 or TRBV12-4 and TRBJ1-5; 7 bases are a match to TRBD1. J was trimmed by 0 bases and V by 3 bases; bases with no gene match: 2. CDR3 length: 15 amino acids. DNA of the CDR3: TGTGCCAGCAGTTTGACAGGGAATAGCAATCAGCCCCAGCATTTT. Its protein product is CASSLTGNSNQPQHF.

This clonotype showed up many times. The chain combines TRBV7-9 with TRBJ2-7; D is undetermined. Germline CDR1 SEHNR, CDR2 FQNEAQ (reference sequence). Trimming took off 5 bases at V and 7 bases at J, with 9 bases between the two ends. This CDR3 region has 11 residues. The CDR3 loop is CASSQGKEQYF. The DNA of the CDR3 is TGTGCCAGCAGCCAAGGGAAAGAGCAGTACTTC.

This chain uses TRBV19 with TRBJ2-3, with D uncertain. The CDR3 extends over 15 amino acids. Trimming shortened V by 3 bases and J by 0 bases, and 10 bases separated the two germline ends. Per the germline V gene, CDR1 is LNHDA and CDR2 is SQIVND (reference sequence). This CDR3 is CASSIERRSTDTQYF. CDR3 bases: TGTGCCAGTAGTATTGAGCGCAGAAGCACAGATACGCAGTATTTT.

This clonotype occurred a few times. The chain is built from TRBV19 and TRBJ2-2, with 7 bases aligning to TRBD2. Germline V lookup: CDR1 LNHDA, CDR2 SQIVND (reference sequence). The CDR3 sequence is 16 residues long. J gave up 6 bases and V 5 bases, and 12 bases lay outside the gene matches. The CDR3 region is CASSEPSGLGAGELFF. The CDR3 DNA follows: TGTGCCAGTAGTGAACCTAGCGGCCTCGGGGCCGGGGAGCTGTTTTTT. The full variable domain, in which reference TRBV19 and TRBJ2-2 provide the parts outside the CDR3, is DGGITQSPKYLFRKEGQNVTLSCEQNLNHDAMYWYRQDPGQGLRLIYYSQIVNDFQKGDIAEGYSVSREKKESFPLTVTSAQKNPTAFYLCASSEPSGLGAGELFFGEGSRLTVL.

This clonotype turned up a few times. The chain combines TRBV28 with TRBJ1-5, with no clear D. Trimming removed 5 bases at V and 4 bases at J, with 6 bases between. This CDR3 has 12 amino acids. Germline CDR1 MDHEN, CDR2 SYDVKM. The CDR3 region is CASSRINQPQHF. DNA of the CDR3: TGTGCCAGCAGTCGAATAAATCAGCCCCAGCATTTT. Drawing the rest from reference TRBV28 and TRBJ1-5, the complete variable domain is DVKVTQSSRYLVKRTGEKVFLECVQDMDHENMFWYRQDPGLGLRLIYFSYDVKMKEKGDIPEGYSVSREKKERFSLILESASTNQTSMYLCASSRINQPQHFGDGTRLSIL.

This clonotype came up many times. The chain has TRBV7-2 and TRBJ2-7; no clear D gene. CDR1 and CDR2 from the germline V gene are SGHTA and FQGNSA. The CDR3 loop spans 15 amino acids. The germline V and J ends were trimmed by 7 bases and 0 bases, with 16 bases remaining between them. CDR3 coding DNA: TGTGCCAGCACTGACAAGAGAGGAAGCTCCTACGAGCAGTACTTC. Its translation is CASTDKRGSSYEQYF.

In its sample, this clonotype was seen many times. The chain links TRBV9 to TRBJ2-7, with 10 nucleotides matching TRBD2. Germline V gives CDR1 SGDLS, CDR2 YYNGEE. Trimming removed 0 bases from V and 5 bases from J; junction bases left unmatched: 5. The CDR3 is 15 amino acids. The CDR3 coding sequence is TGTGCCAGCAGCGTAGGAGGTCTAGCGGGAGACGAGCAGTACTTC. This codes for CASSVGGLAGDEQYF.

This clonotype was found many times. The rearrangement uses TRBV6-2 or TRBV6-3 and TRBJ2-1, with TRBD1 matching 8 bases. The V segment lost 2 bases and the J segment 3 bases; nucleotides outside the gene matches: 6. The CDR3 is 16 residues long. The germline V gene encodes CDR1 MNHEY and CDR2 SVGEGT. CDR3 residues: CASSYPGTGLYNEQFF. CDR3 bases: TGTGCCAGCAGTTACCCCGGGACAGGTCTCTACAATGAGCAGTTCTTC.

This clonotype has more than one count but fewer than ten. The gene calls are TRBV25-1 and TRBJ1-1; D is uncertain. The germline gives CDR1 MGHDK, CDR2 SYGVNS. The germline V and J ends were trimmed by 4 bases and 1 base, with 10 bases remaining between them. The CDR3 extends over 14 amino acids. The CDR3 DNA follows: TGTGCCAGCAGTGGTGTTGGGTCGAACACTGAAGCTTTCTTT. It yields the protein CASSGVGSNTEAFF.